This T cell receptor beta chain was obtained from a study of molecular identifiers for immune sequencing clone quantification. Generation of bulk TCR libraries relied on previously described methods and listed TCR primers. TCRdb itself ran the PCR reads through MiXCR, one entry per CDR3 protein. The sample carries around 480,000 distinct CDR3 sequences, about a fifth recorded once. Libraries of naive CD8 cells were prepared from 20,000 to 1,000,000 sorted cells using 10%, 30% or 50% RNA. CD8+CD4-CCR7+CD45RA+ sorting gave the naive CD8 T cells. Sequencing was performed on naive CD8+ T cells from blood, with Jurkat cell RNA spiked in. The subset was: FACS-sorted CD8+CD4-CCR7+CD45RA+ naive T cells. The receptor was derived from a human donor in good health. Some libraries in this study had Jurkat cell RNA spiked in.

The CDR3 region is CASSAQTIKPTDTQYF. The CDR3 DNA reads as TGTGCCAGCAGCGCACAGACAATAAAACCCACAGATACGCAGTATTTT. This rearrangement joins TRBV9 to TRBJ2-3; D uncertain. This CDR3 comprises 16 residues. CDR1 is SGDLS and CDR2 is YYNGEE in the germline V gene. V dropped 3 bases and J dropped 2 bases, with 16 bases sitting between them. The full variable domain, its missing parts supplied by reference TRBV9 and TRBJ2-3, is DSGVTQTPKHLITATGQRVTLRCSPRSGDLSVYWYQQSLDQGLQFLIQYYNGEERAKGNILERFSAQQFPDLHSELNLSSLELGDSALYFCASSAQTIKPTDTQYFGPGTRLTVL.